This T cell receptor (beta chain) is drawn from a study of shared clonotypes between healthy human individuals. Study in general: Samples came from two female and a few male donors aged 18 to 49. Study conclusions and caveats: It was anticipated that sequencing depth would influence how many clonotypes donors shared. Naive subsets generally exceeded memory subsets in estimated richness.

Terminally differentiated effector memory CD45RA+ cells were left out of the naive CD8 fraction, which was CD45RO-negative and positively selected for CCR7. The donors, healthy adults who were HIV-negative, had experienced no recent acute infections or vaccinations. Sequenced by immunoSEQ multiplex PCR; TCRdb stores in-frame clones only, minus some. This table has about 2.1 million clones, roughly 93% appearing once. The CDR3 is made up of 13 amino acids. Trimming removed 3 bases from V and 3 bases from J, with 9 bases in between. Germline lookup yields CDR1 MNHEY and CDR2 SMNVEV (reference sequence). Turning to this clone: Its antigen is as yet unknown. Different DNA sequences within this sample yield the same CDR3.

This chain connects TRBV27 to TRBJ2-7, with D unresolved. The sample comprised naive CD8+ T cells from PBMCs. The clonotype comes from a man between 18 and 29 years old in good health. Some clones in this sample may be carry-over from other donors' samples. Here the CDR3 reads CASSFGPRYEQYF. As DNA, the CDR3 is TGTGCCAGCAGTTTCGGGCCCCGCTACGAGCAGTACTTC.